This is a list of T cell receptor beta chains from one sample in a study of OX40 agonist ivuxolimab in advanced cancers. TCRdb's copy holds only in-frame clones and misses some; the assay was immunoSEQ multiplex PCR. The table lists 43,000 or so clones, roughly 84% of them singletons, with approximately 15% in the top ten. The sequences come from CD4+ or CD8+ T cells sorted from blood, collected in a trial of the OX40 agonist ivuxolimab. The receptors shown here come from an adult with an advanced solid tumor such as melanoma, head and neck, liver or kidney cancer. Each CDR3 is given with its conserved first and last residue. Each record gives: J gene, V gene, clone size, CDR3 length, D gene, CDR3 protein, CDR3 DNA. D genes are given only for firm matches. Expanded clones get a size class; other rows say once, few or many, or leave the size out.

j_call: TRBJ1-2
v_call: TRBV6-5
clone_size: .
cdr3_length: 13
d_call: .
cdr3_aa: CASSSNTGHGYTF
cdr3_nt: TGTGCCAGCAGTTCTAACACAGGGCACGGCTACACCTTC

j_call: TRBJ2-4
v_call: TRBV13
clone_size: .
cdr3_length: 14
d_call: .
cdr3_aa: CASSLSWSSDIQYF
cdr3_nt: TGTGCCAGCAGCTTAAGTTGGAGTTCGGACATTCAGTACTTC

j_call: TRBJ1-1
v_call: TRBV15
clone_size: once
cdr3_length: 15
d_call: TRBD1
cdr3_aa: CATSIRQGGYTEAFF
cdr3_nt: TGTGCCACCAGCATTCGGCAGGGGGGGTACACTGAAGCTTTCTTT

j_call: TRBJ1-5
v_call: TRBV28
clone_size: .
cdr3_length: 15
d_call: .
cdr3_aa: CASRSPKSGNQPQHF
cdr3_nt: TGTGCCAGCAGGTCCCCAAAGTCAGGAAATCAGCCCCAGCATTTT

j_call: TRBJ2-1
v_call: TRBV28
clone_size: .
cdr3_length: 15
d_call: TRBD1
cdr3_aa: CASSRTGGATNEQFF
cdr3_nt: TGTGCCAGCAGCCGGACAGGGGGAGCCACTAATGAGCAGTTCTTC

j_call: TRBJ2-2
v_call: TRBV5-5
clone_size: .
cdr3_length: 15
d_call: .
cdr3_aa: CASSLKAREFWELFF
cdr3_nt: TGTGCCAGCAGCTTGAAGGCGCGTGAATTCTGGGAGCTGTTTTTT

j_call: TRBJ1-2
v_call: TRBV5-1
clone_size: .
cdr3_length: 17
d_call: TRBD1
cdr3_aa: CASSEGTGQQNNYGYTF
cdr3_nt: TGCGCCAGCAGCGAGGGGACAGGCCAACAAAATAACTATGGCTACACCTTC

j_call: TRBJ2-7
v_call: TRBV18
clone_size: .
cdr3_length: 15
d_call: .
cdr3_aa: CASSPYRDTTYEQYF
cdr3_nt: TGTGCCAGCTCACCGTACCGGGACACCACCTACGAGCAGTACTTC

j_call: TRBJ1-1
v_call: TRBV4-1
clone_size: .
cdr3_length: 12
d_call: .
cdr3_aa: CASSQVGTEAFF
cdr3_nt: TGCGCCAGCAGCCAGGTGGGAACTGAAGCTTTCTTT

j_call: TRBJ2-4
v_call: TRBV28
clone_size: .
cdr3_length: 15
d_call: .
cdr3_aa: CASSSHGLAKNIQYF
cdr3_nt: TGTGCCAGCAGTTCTCATGGGTTAGCCAAAAACATTCAGTACTTC

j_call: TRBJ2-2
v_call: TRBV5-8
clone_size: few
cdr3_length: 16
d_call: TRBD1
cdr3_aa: CASSRLGGQDTGELFF
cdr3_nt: TGTGCCAGCAGCCGACTGGGGGGACAGGACACCGGGGAGCTGTTTTTT

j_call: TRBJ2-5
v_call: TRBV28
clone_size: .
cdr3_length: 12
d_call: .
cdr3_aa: CASSSSTETQYF
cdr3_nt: TGTGCCAGCTCTTCATCCACGGAGACCCAGTACTTC

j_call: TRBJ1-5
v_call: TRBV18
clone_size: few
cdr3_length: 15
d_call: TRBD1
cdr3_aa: CASSGPGGSDQPQHF
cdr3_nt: TGTGCCAGCTCGGGGCCAGGGGGCTCTGATCAGCCCCAGCATTTT

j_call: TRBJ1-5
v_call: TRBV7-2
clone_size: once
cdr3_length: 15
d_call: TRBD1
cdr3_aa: CASSSYGTGFQPQHF
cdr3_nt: TGTGCCAGCAGCTCTTACGGGACAGGGTTTCAGCCCCAGCATTTT

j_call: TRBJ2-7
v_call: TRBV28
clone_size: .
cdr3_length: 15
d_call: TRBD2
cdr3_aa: CASSPRGASAYEQYF
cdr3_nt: TGTGCCAGCAGTCCGCGGGGGGCCTCCGCCTACGAGCAGTACTTC

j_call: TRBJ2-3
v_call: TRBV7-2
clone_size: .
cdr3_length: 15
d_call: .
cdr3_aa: CASRLTGGSTDTQYF
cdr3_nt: TGTGCCAGCAGGTTGACAGGCGGGAGCACAGATACGCAGTATTTT

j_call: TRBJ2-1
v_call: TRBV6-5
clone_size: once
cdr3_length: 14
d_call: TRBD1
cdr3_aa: CASSYSGQGREQFF
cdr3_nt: TGTGCCAGCAGTTACTCGGGACAGGGTCGAGAGCAGTTCTTC

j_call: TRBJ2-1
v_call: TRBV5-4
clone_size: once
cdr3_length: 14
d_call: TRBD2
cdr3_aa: CASAAGGVYNEQFF
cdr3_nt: TGTGCCAGCGCAGCGGGAGGTGTCTACAATGAGCAGTTCTTC

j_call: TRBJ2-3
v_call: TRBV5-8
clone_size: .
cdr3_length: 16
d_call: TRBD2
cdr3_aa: CASSIGLAGLTDTQYF
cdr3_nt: TGTGCCAGCAGCATAGGACTAGCGGGATTAACAGATACGCAGTATTTT

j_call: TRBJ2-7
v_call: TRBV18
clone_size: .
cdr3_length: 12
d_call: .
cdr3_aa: CASSGTRREQYF
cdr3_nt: TGTGCCAGCTCAGGCACCCGTCGCGAGCAGTACTTC

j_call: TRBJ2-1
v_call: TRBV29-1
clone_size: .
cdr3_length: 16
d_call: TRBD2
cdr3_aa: CSVVRQRGISYNEQFF
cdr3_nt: TGCAGCGTTGTAAGGCAGCGGGGGATCTCCTACAATGAGCAGTTCTTC

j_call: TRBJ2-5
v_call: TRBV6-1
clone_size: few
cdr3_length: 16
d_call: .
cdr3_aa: CASSGMQRGVRETQYF
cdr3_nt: TGTGCCAGCAGTGGGATGCAAAGGGGTGTGCGGGAGACCCAGTACTTC

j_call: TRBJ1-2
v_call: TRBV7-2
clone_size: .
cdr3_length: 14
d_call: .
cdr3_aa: CASSLAGTNYGYTF
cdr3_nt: TGTGCCAGCAGCTTAGCGGGGACTAACTATGGCTACACCTTC

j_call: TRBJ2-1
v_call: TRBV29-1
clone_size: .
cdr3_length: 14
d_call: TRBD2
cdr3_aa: CSAAGGGPYNEQFF
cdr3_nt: TGCAGCGCCGCGGGGGGAGGGCCCTACAATGAGCAGTTCTTC

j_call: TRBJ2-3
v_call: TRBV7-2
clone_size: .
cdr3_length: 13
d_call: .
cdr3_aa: CASSAGPKDTQYF
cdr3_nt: TGTGCCAGCAGCGCGGGGCCGAAGGATACGCAGTATTTT